This is a list of T cell receptor beta chains from one sample in a study of T cells in Graves' hyperthyroidism and ophthalmopathy. Each CDR3 protein gets one entry after TCRdb re-called the multiplex PCR reads with MiXCR. This sample has some 650,000 distinct CDR3 sequences; roughly 16% occur once, and the top ten carry roughly 3.3%. Material: blood. The receptor source for this set is a woman in her forties with Graves' ophthalmopathy. Both conserved end residues are trimmed from each CDR3.

j_gene: TRBJ2-1
v_gene: TRBV2
CDR3aa: ASSGREVGITRNEQF

j_gene: TRBJ2-7
v_gene: TRBV5-1
CDR3aa: ASSPRIGTGTYEQY

j_gene: TRBJ2-1
v_gene: TRBV28
CDR3aa: ASLLGRGWDEQF

j_gene: TRBJ1-6
v_gene: TRBV2
CDR3aa: ASSPSRNSPLH

j_gene: TRBJ2-3
v_gene: TRBV15
CDR3aa: ATSRGWGRNTDTQY

j_gene: TRBJ2-1
v_gene: TRBV19
CDR3aa: ASSDGPQGEQF

j_gene: TRBJ1-1
v_gene: TRBV7-3
CDR3aa: ASSPTGAIGNTEAF

j_gene: TRBJ1-1
v_gene: TRBV20-1
CDR3aa: SPRTGLNTEAF

j_gene: TRBJ1-1
v_gene: TRBV11-2
CDR3aa: ASSPDPNTEAF

j_gene: TRBJ1-1
v_gene: TRBV5-1
CDR3aa: ASSLDRGETEAF

j_gene: TRBJ2-5
v_gene: TRBV30
CDR3aa: AWTWGEKETQY

j_gene: TRBJ1-3
v_gene: TRBV6-1
CDR3aa: ASSAPTGPSGNTIY

j_gene: TRBJ2-1
v_gene: TRBV27
CDR3aa: ASSLFAGSYNEQF